The 8 T cell receptor beta chains in this list originate from one sample, sequenced in a study of blood T cells in healthy people across ages. Then a second PCR, running roughly 7 to 11 cycles, was carried out with a sample-barcoded 5' primer and a J-beta primer mix. TCRdb re-derived calls from the 5' RACE reads in MiXCR, one entry per CDR3 protein. The sample has 660,000 or so distinct CDR3 sequences, approximately 50% seen once. The sequenced material came from blood. The receptors shown here come from a man in his 60s in good health.

This clonotype has more than one count but fewer than ten. This chain links TRBV10-3 with TRBJ2-4; D is ambiguous. The J call may not be correct, given that the DNA end is closer to TRBJ2-5. The germline gives CDR1 ENHRY, CDR2 SYGVKD. This CDR3 has 12 amino acids. In nucleotides, the CDR3 is TGTGCCATCCGTGGGGTGAGAGAGACCCAGTACTTC. It specifies CAIRGVRETQYF.

This chain uses TRBV7-8 with TRBJ2-3; TRBD2 matches at 7 bases. The CDR3 has 17 amino acids. The V gene end was trimmed by 1 base and the J gene end by 0 bases; junction bases not matched to a gene: 7. Germline CDR1 reads SGHVS; CDR2 reads FQNEAQ. The CDR3 here is CASSLGVGGTSTDTQYF. The CDR3 DNA sequence: TGTGCCAGCAGCTTAGGTGTCGGGGGGACTAGCACAGATACGCAGTATTTT.

There are many counts of this clonotype. V is TRBV18 and J is TRBJ2-5; D remains ambiguous. The CDR3 is 10 amino acids. The germline gives CDR1 KGHSH, CDR2 LQKENI. Trimming left V 8 bases short and J 4 bases short, with 5 bases between. Written as DNA, the CDR3 is TGTGCCAGCAGTGGAGAGACCCAGTACTTC. It is translated as CASSGETQYF.

V is TRBV5-1 and J is TRBJ2-2; 9 nucleotides line up with TRBD1. CDR3 length: 17 amino acids. The germline V gene encodes CDR1 SGHRS and CDR2 YFSETQ. V shed 0 bases and J 5 bases; nucleotides not matched to a gene: 8. The CDR3 protein is CASSLEQGAERTGELFF. The CDR3 nucleotides are TGCGCCAGCAGCTTGGAACAGGGGGCGGAGAGGACCGGGGAGCTGTTTTTT.

V usage is TRBV5-1 and J usage is TRBJ2-7; no reliable D call. The CDR3 covers 14 residues. Trimming removed 4 bases at V and 2 bases at J, with 13 bases between. From germline, CDR1 is SGHRS and CDR2 YFSETQ. CDR3 nucleotide sequence: TGCGCCAGCAGCCCCCCGGTCTCGGCCTACGAGCAGTACTTC. Its translation is CASSPPVSAYEQYF. The full variable domain, rest sourced from reference TRBV5-1 and TRBJ2-7, is KAGVTQTPRYLIKTRGQQVTLSCSPISGHRSVSWYQQTPGQGLQFLFEYFSETQRNKGNFPGRFSGRQFSNSRSEMNVSTLELGDSALYLCASSPPVSAYEQYFGPGTRLTVT.

The J gene is TRBJ2-1, the V gene TRBV7-2; 10 bases line up with TRBD2. This CDR3 spans 15 amino acids. The germline V gene has CDR1 SGHTA and CDR2 FQGNSA. The V segment lost 4 bases and the J segment 7 bases; nucleotides outside the gene matches: 7. The CDR3 DNA follows: TGTGCCAGCAGCTCAGAGCGGGGGGGCCTGAATGAGCAGTTCTTC. The encoded protein is CASSSERGGLNEQFF.

In its sample, this clonotype was seen a few times. The chain links TRBV5-3 to TRBJ2-7, with a possible D match to TRBD2 (5 bases). TRBV5-3 is sorted into the ORF group, with uncertain function. V lost 7 bases and J 5 bases, leaving 19 bases between the germline ends. The length of the CDR3 is 14 residues. DNA for the CDR3: TGTGCCAGAGGGTGGACTTTATCATCCCACGAGCAGTACTTC. This encodes CARGWTLSSHEQYF.

CDR3: CASSSLGNQETQYF. The CDR3 bases are TGTGCCAGCAGTTCACTAGGAAACCAAGAGACCCAGTACTTC. This chain joins TRBV12-3 or TRBV12-4 and TRBJ2-5, with D perhaps TRBD2 (5 bases). The CDR3 covers 14 residues. V dropped 4 bases and J dropped 0 bases, with 9 bases sitting between them.